This TCR beta chain stems from a study of PD-1 and CTLA-4 blockade in melanoma. There are a few counts of this clone. The CDR3 has 15 amino acids. CDR1 is SGHVS, CDR2 FNYEAQ, per germline. The V end was cut by 0 bases, the J end by 0 bases, with 9 bases between. Sequencing was performed with immunoSEQ multiplex PCR; in TCRdb, only in-frame clones are kept and a portion is missing. The table includes approximately 11,000 clones, 80% to 90% detected once. The receptor comes from a human donor with melanoma. The starting material was CD8+ T cells from peripheral blood, obtained from a patient given anti-PD-1 treatment. V usage is TRBV7-6 and J usage is TRBJ2-7; tentative D call: TRBD2 (5 bases). The CDR3 is CASSLASDRSYEQYF. CDR3 nucleotide sequence: TGTGCCAGCAGCTTAGCTAGCGACCGCTCCTACGAGCAGTACTTC. Supplemented by reference TRBV7-6 and TRBJ2-7, the full variable domain reads GAGVSQSPRYKVTKRGQDVALRCDPISGHVSLYWYRQALGQGPEFLTYFNYEAQQDKSGLPNDRFSAERPEGSISTLTIQRTEQRDSAMYRCASSLASDRSYEQYFGPGTRLTVT.